Below are 20 T cell receptor beta chains sequenced from a single sample in a study of T cell responses to AZD1222 COVID-19 vaccine (dated by TCRdb to the early 2020s). The library was produced with the immunoSEQ multiplex PCR assay. Not all clones reach the TCRdb copy of this immuneACCESS table, which keeps in-frame sequences only. Checked studies attribute under half of the gap to unresolved V genes and leave the rest unexplained. This sample has approximately 68,000 clones in its table, and around 87% of those were observed once. The top ten clonotypes cover less than 25% of the sample. The meaning of the sample's time point label: baseline before first vaccination. The sequenced sample was peripheral blood, obtained on day 0 of AZD1222 vaccination. All receptors come from an adult in good health.

V is TRBV28 and J is TRBJ2-7, with 10 nucleotides matching TRBD1. The CDR3 sequence is 14 residues long. Germline V gives CDR1 MDHEN, CDR2 SYDVKM. After removal of 5 bases from V and 6 bases from J, the junction contained 7 bases not matched to a gene. The CDR3 reads CASSRGQGPTEQYF. CDR3 coding DNA: TGTGCCAGCAGTAGGGGACAGGGGCCAACCGAGCAGTACTTC.

The V gene is TRBV28, the J gene TRBJ1-5, with no clear D. The CDR3 totals 14 residues. Germline assignment: CDR1 MDHEN and CDR2 SYDVKM. V was clipped by 0 bases and J by 9 bases, with 12 bases between them. CDR3 loop: CASSLWVGSGPQHF. The DNA of the CDR3 is TGTGCCAGCAGTTTATGGGTTGGTAGTGGGCCCCAGCATTTT.

The chain employs TRBV4-1 and TRBJ2-1; possible D gene TRBD2, 6 bases. V was clipped by 3 bases and J by 5 bases, with 11 bases between them. CDR1 MGHRA and CDR2 YSYEKL come from the germline V gene. The CDR3 runs to 14 residues. The CDR3 here is CASSHPGLHNEQFF. As DNA, the CDR3 is TGCGCCAGCAGCCATCCGGGACTGCACAATGAGCAGTTCTTC.

The chain uses TRBV11-2 and TRBJ1-4, with 11 bases that match TRBD1. V shed 1 base, J shed 6 bases, and the junction held 4 bases outside the gene matches. Germline V gene lookup returns CDR1 SGHAT and CDR2 FQNNGV. This CDR3 is 16 amino acids long. The CDR3 DNA reads as TGTGCCAGCAGCTTAGGATCGGGACAGGGGGATGAAAAACTGTTTTTT. Amino acid sequence: CASSLGSGQGDEKLFF.

The gene calls are TRBV7-8 and TRBJ1-5; D is undetermined. Trimming removed 0 bases from V and 4 bases from J, with 10 bases in between. CDR3 length: 15 amino acids. CDR1 and CDR2 (germline): SGHVS, FQNEAQ. CDR3 in DNA: TGTGCCAGCAGCTTAGCGCGCCTACCGAATCAGCCCCAGCATTTT. Protein sequence: CASSLARLPNQPQHF.

This chain joins TRBV3-1 (or the pseudogene TRBV3-2) and TRBJ2-2; the match to TRBD2 covers 7 bases. With 1 base clipped from V and 1 base from J, the junction kept 3 bases outside the gene matches. This CDR3 has 16 residues. Germline V lookup: CDR1 LGHDT, CDR2 YNNKEL (reference sequence). CDR3 protein: CASSQGLAENTGELFF. In DNA form, the CDR3 reads TGTGCCAGCAGCCAAGGACTAGCAGAGAACACCGGGGAGCTGTTTTTT.

The rearrangement links TRBV25-1 to TRBJ1-2; no firm D call. The CDR3 runs 14 residues. Trimming left V 1 base short and J 6 bases short, with 12 bases between. Germline CDR1 MGHDK, CDR2 SYGVNS. This CDR3 is CASSEWGDKHGYTF. CDR3 nucleotides: TGTGCCAGCAGTGAATGGGGAGATAAGCATGGCTACACCTTC.

The CDR3 nucleotides read TGTGCCAGCAGTTACCACCGGGATACAACTAATGAAAAACTGTTTTTT. Residues: CASSYHRDTTNEKLFF. The chain couples TRBV6-5 to TRBJ1-4; D gene uncertain. This CDR3 spans 16 amino acids. Deletions cut 2 bases from V and 0 bases from J, with 10 bases between. Germline values: CDR1 MNHEY, CDR2 SVGAGI.

Written as DNA, the CDR3 is TGTGCCAGCAGCTCGGGACTAGCGGGGATCACAGATACGCAGTATTTT. Amino acid sequence: CASSSGLAGITDTQYF. The chain combines TRBV7-3 with TRBJ2-3; TRBD2 agrees at 13 bases. Germline V gene data show CDR1 as SGHTA and CDR2 as FQGTGA. CDR3 length equals 16 residues. The V and J ends lost 4 bases and 2 bases, in that order; junction bases with no gene match: 3.

The chain combines TRBV6-5 with TRBJ2-1; the D is unclear. Trimming took 2 bases from V and 4 from J, leaving 6 bases between them. This CDR3 is 13 amino acids long. CDR1 and CDR2 (germline): MNHEY, SVGAGI. In DNA, the CDR3 is TGTGCCAGCAGTTACGCAGCATACAATGAGCAGTTCTTC. The encoded protein is CASSYAAYNEQFF.

The J gene is TRBJ2-7, the V gene TRBV19; 7 bases are shared with TRBD2. V trimming: 8 bases; J trimming: 3 bases; junction bases outside the gene matches: 13. CDR3 length equals 15 residues. Germline V gene lookup returns CDR1 LNHDA and CDR2 SQIVND (reference sequence). CDR3 loop: CASWGGTPSGYEQYF. CDR3 coding DNA: TGTGCCAGTTGGGGGGGGACCCCCTCAGGCTACGAGCAGTACTTC.

V is TRBV6-5 and J is TRBJ2-7; no firm D call. The CDR3 has 13 amino acids. V dropped 10 bases and J dropped 1 base, with 14 bases sitting between them. Germline V gives CDR1 MNHEY, CDR2 SVGAGI. CDR3 bases: TGTGCCACCAGCCCAGGTCCTTCCTACGAGCAGTACTTC. Its protein is CATSPGPSYEQYF.

CDR3 nucleotide sequence: TGCGCCAGCAGCTTGGGAGGGACAGGGGGCTACGAGCAGTACTTC. It translates to CASSLGGTGGYEQYF. The chain employs TRBV5-1 and TRBJ2-7; 11 nucleotides agree with TRBD1. Germline loops: CDR1 SGHRS, CDR2 YFSETQ. The CDR3 is 15 residues long. The V gene end was trimmed by 0 bases and the J gene end by 3 bases; junction bases not matched to a gene: 2. Supplemented by reference TRBV5-1 and TRBJ2-7, the full variable domain reads KAGVTQTPRYLIKTRGQQVTLSCSPISGHRSVSWYQQTPGQGLQFLFEYFSETQRNKGNFPGRFSGRQFSNSRSEMNVSTLELGDSALYLCASSLGGTGGYEQYFGPGTRLTVT.

The rearrangement joins TRBV5-4 to TRBJ2-5, with no clear D. Germline V CDR1 and CDR2: SGHNT, YYREEE (reference sequence). V lost 4 bases and J 1 base, leaving 11 bases between the germline ends. CDR3 length: 14 residues. As DNA, the CDR3 is TGTGCCAGCAGCGGATTGACAAGCCAAGAGACCCAGTACTTC. Translated, it gives CASSGLTSQETQYF.

This rearrangement joins TRBV5-1 to TRBJ1-3, with D possibly being TRBD1 (6 bases). The germline V gene encodes CDR1 SGHRS and CDR2 YFSETQ. V lost 4 bases and J 0 bases, leaving 14 bases between the germline ends. The CDR3 is made up of 16 amino acids. CDR3 amino acids: CASSPGQIVSGNTIYF. The CDR3, as DNA: TGCGCCAGCAGCCCAGGACAGATAGTCTCTGGAAACACCATATATTTT. The full variable domain, with the rest looked up from reference TRBV5-1 and TRBJ1-3, is KAGVTQTPRYLIKTRGQQVTLSCSPISGHRSVSWYQQTPGQGLQFLFEYFSETQRNKGNFPGRFSGRQFSNSRSEMNVSTLELGDSALYLCASSPGQIVSGNTIYFGEGSWLTVV.

This rearrangement joins TRBV28 to TRBJ1-2; 9 nucleotides match TRBD1. Trimming cost V 6 bases and J 4 bases; bases outside gene matches: 6. Per germline, CDR1 MDHEN and CDR2 SYDVKM. The CDR3 covers 14 residues. The CDR3 bases are TGTGCCAGCAGGGGGACAGGGCGGGGCTATGGCTACACCTTC. Translated: CASRGTGRGYGYTF.

The chain employs TRBV29-1 and TRBJ1-5; 9 bases fit TRBD1. Germline V CDR1 and CDR2: SQVTM, ANQGSEA. The CDR3 totals 18 residues. J was trimmed by 2 bases and V by 7 bases; bases with no gene match: 18. In DNA form, the CDR3 reads TGCAGCGCCCTACCCGGACAGGGGATTCATTCGGGCAATCAGCCCCAGCATTTT. Amino acid sequence: CSALPGQGIHSGNQPQHF.

The chain links TRBV10-3 to TRBJ1-2; 7 bases map to TRBD1. The CDR3 runs to 13 residues. The germline V gene has CDR1 ENHRY and CDR2 SYGVKD. V dropped 6 bases and J dropped 8; count of bases not matched to a gene: 9. The DNA of the CDR3 is TGTGCCATCAGGCAGGGGGGCGTCTCGGGCTACACCTTC. This translates into CAIRQGGVSGYTF.

The rearrangement links TRBV19 to TRBJ1-6; D is undetermined. CDR3 length equals 11 residues. The germline V gene encodes CDR1 LNHDA and CDR2 SQIVND (reference sequence). V was trimmed by 6 bases and J by 9 bases, leaving 6 bases between them. In nucleotides, the CDR3 is TGTGCCAGTAGGGCGGTTTCACCCCTCCACTTT. Encoded protein: CASRAVSPLHF.

This rearrangement joins TRBV9 to TRBJ1-2; D is uncertain. CDR1 SGDLS and CDR2 YYNGEE come from the germline V gene. V was cut by 4 bases and J by 8 bases, with 21 bases left in between. The CDR3 length is 15 residues. As DNA, the CDR3 is TGTGCCAGCAGCTCGACCGGTGTGAGGGCCGGGGGCTACACCTTC. Translating gives CASSSTGVRAGGYTF.